Shown below are 30 T cell receptor beta chains from a single sample sequenced in a study of T-cell memory formation after mild COVID-19. Each CDR3 protein is one row after TCRdb ran MiXCR on the 5' RACE reads. Of hundreds of thousands of distinct CDR3 sequences in the sample, approximately 15% were seen once. Specimen: PBMCs or a T cell subset sorted from them (not recorded which). These receptors were obtained from a young man who had mild COVID-19 (a few samples of this study predate the infection). Cell type and time point are not known.

This clonotype was found a few times. This chain joins TRBV11-2 and TRBJ1-2; D perhaps matches TRBD1 (6 bases). The CDR3 length is 14 residues. Germline CDR1 and CDR2: SGHAT and FQNNGV. Trimming cost V 6 bases and J 5 bases, with 16 bases left between them. The CDR3 DNA sequence: TGTGCCAGCAGGCGGGGGGCCCGCGGGTATGGCTACACCTTC. It codes for CASRRGARGYGYTF.

This sequence joins TRBV5-6 and TRBJ2-6; D may match TRBD1 or TRBD2 (5 bases each). This CDR3 is 17 amino acids long. Germline CDR1 and CDR2: SGHDT and YYEEEE. V was clipped by 4 bases and J by 4 bases, with 18 bases between them. CDR3 bases: TGTGCCAGCAGCAAGGGACCTGTCACGAGCGGGGCCAACGTCCTGACTTTC. This codes for CASSKGPVTSGANVLTF.

The rearrangement uses TRBV4-1 and TRBJ2-2; 7 nucleotides match TRBD2. V lost 0 bases and J lost 7; bases outside the gene matches: 5. The CDR3 length is 15 residues. CDR1 is MGHRA, CDR2 YSYEKL, per germline. The CDR3 reads CASSQDRRGIGELFF. The CDR3 DNA reads as TGCGCCAGCAGCCAAGACAGGCGGGGGATCGGGGAGCTGTTTTTT.

In DNA, the CDR3 is TGCGCCAGCAGCACCGACGCGGGACAGGGACCCAACGTCCTGACTTTC. Encoded protein: CASSTDAGQGPNVLTF. This rearrangement joins TRBV5-1 to TRBJ2-6; TRBD1 aligns across 9 bases. CDR3 size: 16 residues. The junction had 10 bases not matched to a gene; V was cut back by 4 bases and J by 8 bases. The germline CDR1 and CDR2 sequences are SGHRS and YFSETQ. Full variable domain (rest looked up from reference TRBV5-1 and TRBJ2-6): KAGVTQTPRYLIKTRGQQVTLSCSPISGHRSVSWYQQTPGQGLQFLFEYFSETQRNKGNFPGRFSGRQFSNSRSEMNVSTLELGDSALYLCASSTDAGQGPNVLTFGAGSRLTVL.

This clonotype came up a few times. The gene calls are TRBV4-1 and TRBJ2-1, with D perhaps given as TRBD1 or TRBD2 (5 bases each). Germline V lookup: CDR1 MGHRA, CDR2 YSYEKL. This CDR3 comprises 15 residues. Trimming cost V 1 base and J 4 bases, with 11 bases left between them. In nucleotides, the CDR3 is TGCGCCAGCAGCCAAGGGGGGAAGGTTTACAATGAGCAGTTCTTC. Its translation: CASSQGGKVYNEQFF.

This clonotype was counted a few times. The V call is TRBV19, the J call TRBJ1-2; TRBD1 matches 7 bases. The CDR3 consists of 13 residues. From germline, CDR1 is LNHDA and CDR2 SQIVND (reference sequence). J was trimmed by 8 bases and V by 6 bases; bases with no gene match: 9. The CDR3 here is CASRAGTVNGYTF. The CDR3, as DNA: TGTGCCAGTAGGGCCGGGACAGTAAACGGCTACACCTTC.

The CDR3: CASTLDRGEGYTF. As DNA, the CDR3 is TGTGCCAGTACTTTGGACAGGGGGGAAGGCTACACCTTC. V and J are TRBV19 and TRBJ1-2, with 10 nucleotides matching TRBD1. Trimming cost V 7 bases and J 8 bases; bases outside gene matches: 7. This CDR3 contains 13 residues. Germline assignment: CDR1 LNHDA and CDR2 SQIVND (reference sequence).

The chain recombines TRBV19 with TRBJ1-4; tentatively, D is TRBD1 (5 bases). V lost 6 bases and J lost 8, with 10 bases in between. The length of the CDR3 is 12 residues. Germline loops: CDR1 LNHDA, CDR2 SQIVND (reference sequence). The CDR3 loop is CASRRGEEKLFF. DNA of the CDR3: TGTGCCAGTAGGAGGGGTGAGGAAAAACTGTTTTTT.

V is TRBV6-5 and J is TRBJ2-1; 10 bases agree with TRBD1. The junction had 4 bases not matched to a gene; V was cut back by 6 bases and J by 5 bases. Looked up from germline, CDR1 is MNHEY and CDR2 is SVGAGI. This CDR3 comprises 14 residues. The DNA of the CDR3 is TGTGCCAGCAGAGCCGGACAGGGGGACAATGAGCAGTTCTTC. Encoded protein: CASRAGQGDNEQFF.

The gene calls are TRBV20-1 and TRBJ2-1; 8 nucleotides agree with TRBD2. This CDR3 region has 14 residues. Losses at the gene ends were 3 bases for V and 8 bases for J; bases not matched to a gene: 9. The germline gives CDR1 DFQATT, CDR2 SNEGSKA (reference sequence). In nucleotides, the CDR3 is TGCAGTGCTAGGAGCGGGAGTTCTATGTATGAGCAGTTCTTC. As protein: CSARSGSSMYEQFF.

Many counts were recorded for this clonotype. A read error may account for a junction end that differs from germline. This rearrangement joins TRBV5-1 to TRBJ2-5, with 11 bases identical to TRBD1. CDR1 SGHRS and CDR2 YFSETQ come from the germline V gene. The CDR3 sequence is 14 residues long. The CDR3 DNA follows: TGTGCCAGCAGCCCAGGGACAGGGGGAGAGACCCAGTACTTC. Protein product: CASSPGTGGETQYF. Using reference TRBV5-1 and TRBJ2-5 for the parts outside the CDR3, the full variable domain is KAGVTQTPRYLIKTRGQQVTLSCSPISGHRSVSWYQQTPGQGLQFLFEYFSETQRNKGNFPGRFSGRQFSNSRSEMNVSTLELGDSALYLCASSPGTGGETQYFGPGTRLLVL.

This sequence joins TRBV6-2 or TRBV6-3 and TRBJ2-7, with 11 bases that match TRBD1. CDR3 length equals 14 residues. Germline CDR1 is MNHEY and CDR2 is SVGEGT. Trimming cost V 5 bases and J 3 bases; bases outside gene matches: 3. The CDR3 bases are TGTGCCAGCAGTCCGGACAGGGGGCACTACGAGCAGTACGTC. This encodes CASSPDRGHYEQYV.

This clonotype was detected once. The rearrangement links TRBV18 to TRBJ1-5; D is uncertain. V was pared by 6 bases and J by 7 bases, with 16 bases between. The germline CDR1 and CDR2 sequences are KGHSH and LQKENI. The CDR3 consists of 14 residues. The CDR3 is CASSFERRRQPQHF. DNA for the CDR3: TGTGCCAGCTCTTTCGAAAGGAGGAGGCAGCCCCAGCATTTT.

This clonotype occurred a few times. The chain is built from TRBV2 and TRBJ2-4, with TRBD1 as a possible D gene (5 bases). The length of the CDR3 is 13 residues. Trimming stripped 4 bases from V and 3 bases from J, with 7 bases between. In germline, CDR1 is SNHLY, CDR2 FYNNEI. The CDR3 here is CASSARGKNIQYF. CDR3 sequence (DNA): TGTGCCAGCAGTGCAAGGGGCAAAAACATTCAGTACTTC. The full variable domain, its missing parts supplied by reference TRBV2 and TRBJ2-4, is EPEVTQTPSHQVTQMGQEVILRCVPISNHLYFYWYRQILGQKVEFLVSFYNNEISEKSEIFDDQFSVERPDGSNFTLKIRSTKLEDSAMYFCASSARGKNIQYFGAGTRLSVL.

This clonotype was counted between two and nine times. The rearrangement uses TRBV6-5 and TRBJ1-5; D is uncertain. This CDR3 is 14 amino acids long. Germline V lookup: CDR1 MNHEY, CDR2 SVGAGI. The V end lost 2 bases, the J end lost 3 bases, and 8 bases lay between the germline ends. CDR3 region: CASSYTHNNQPQHF. The CDR3 DNA follows: TGTGCCAGCAGTTACACGCATAACAATCAGCCCCAGCATTTT.

In its sample, this clonotype was seen once. The rearrangement joins TRBV20-1 to TRBJ1-1; weak D call: TRBD1 (5 bases). The germline gives CDR1 DFQATT, CDR2 SNEGSKA (reference sequence). The CDR3 runs 14 residues. The V end was cut by 0 bases, the J end by 1 base, with 9 bases between. The CDR3 is CSARDLTGNTEAFF. The CDR3 DNA reads as TGCAGTGCTAGAGATCTTACAGGGAACACTGAAGCTTTCTTT.

This clonotype was counted ten times or more. This chain joins TRBV5-4 and TRBJ2-5; 14 bases map to TRBD2. The germline gives CDR1 SGHNT, CDR2 YYREEE (reference sequence). Germline trimming cut 4 bases from V and 0 bases from J; bases unmatched to any gene: 2. The CDR3 sequence is 16 residues long. The CDR3 sequence is CASSLGLAGDQETQYF. Written as DNA, the CDR3 is TGTGCCAGCAGCCTGGGACTAGCGGGGGACCAAGAGACCCAGTACTTC.

V gene TRBV10-3 combines with J gene TRBJ1-3; D is uncertain. Between the trimmed V and J ends, which lost 3 bases and 0 bases, there was a span of 6 bases. CDR3 length equals 14 residues. CDR1 and CDR2 from the germline V gene are ENHRY and SYGVKD. The CDR3 region has the DNA TGTGCCATCAGTGATTCAGTCTCTGGAAACACCATATATTTT. This translates into CAISDSVSGNTIYF.

This clonotype was observed at least ten times. The genes are TRBV20-1 and TRBJ2-1; D is uncertain. CDR1 DFQATT and CDR2 SNEGSKA come from the germline V gene (reference sequence). CDR3 length: 14 amino acids. Trimming took off 0 bases at V and 4 bases at J, with 10 bases between the two ends. CDR3 DNA sequence: TGCAGTGCTAGAGATCCTGCACAGTACAATGAGCAGTTCTTC. Its translation is CSARDPAQYNEQFF.

This clonotype has at least ten counts. V usage is TRBV5-1 and J usage is TRBJ1-1, with 7 bases fitting TRBD1. With V trimmed by 1 base and J by 4 bases, 4 bases remained unmatched. CDR1 and CDR2 from the germline V gene are SGHRS and YFSETQ. CDR3 length: 14 amino acids. CDR3 coding DNA: TGCGCCAGCAGCTTGCAGGGGGGCAGCACTGAAGCTTTCTTT. Amino acid sequence: CASSLQGGSTEAFF.

This clonotype occurred many times. This chain uses TRBV3-1 with TRBJ2-3, with TRBD2 matching over 7 bases. The CDR3 totals 15 residues. With 1 base clipped from V and 0 bases from J, the junction kept 1 base outside the gene matches. The V gene's germline CDR1 is LGHDT and CDR2 YNNKEL (reference sequence). Here the CDR3 reads CASSQGGGSTDTQYF. The CDR3 DNA sequence: TGTGCCAGCAGCCAAGGCGGGGGAAGCACAGATACGCAGTATTTT.

This clonotype has a handful of counts. CDR3 residues: CASSYQAGDTQYF. Here the CDR3 DNA reads TGTGCCAGCAGCTACCAAGCGGGGGATACGCAGTATTTT. The chain employs TRBV7-9 and TRBJ2-3; 7 bases line up with TRBD2. Germline CDR1 is SEHNR and CDR2 is FQNEAQ (reference sequence). V was clipped by 4 bases and J by 6 bases; unmatched bases: 4. The length of the CDR3 is 13 residues.

The chain joins TRBV12-3 or TRBV12-4 to TRBJ1-1, with D unresolved. The ends were cut back, 2 bases at V and 0 bases at J, with 10 bases in the middle. The CDR3 has 15 amino acids. The DNA of the CDR3 is TGTGCCAGCAGTTTACAACTCCAGTTGAACACTGAAGCTTTCTTT. As protein: CASSLQLQLNTEAFF.

This sequence joins TRBV27 and TRBJ2-1, with 12 bases fitting TRBD2. Trimming cost V 7 bases and J 10 bases; bases outside gene matches: 8. Germline-derived CDR1 and CDR2 are MNHEY and SMNVEV (reference sequence). The CDR3 contains 14 residues. The CDR3 nucleotides read TGTGCCAGCACAACTAGCGGGGGGAAACGGGAGCAGTTCTTC. Residues: CASTTSGGKREQFF.

The chain has TRBV30 and TRBJ2-1; D is perhaps TRBD1 (5 bases). Germline V CDR1 and CDR2: GTSNPN, SVGIG (reference sequence). The CDR3 loop spans 12 amino acids. Trimming removed 2 bases from V and 8 bases from J, with 10 bases in between. The DNA of the CDR3 is TGTGCCTGGAGTCAGGGTGGGGATGAGCAGTTCTTC. Translated, it gives CAWSQGGDEQFF.

On this clonotype: A clone one base away is much larger, so this may be a read error. V usage is TRBV5-1 and J usage is TRBJ2-5, with D hard to call. Trimming took 2 bases from V and 5 from J, leaving 13 bases between them. The V gene's germline CDR1 is SGHRS and CDR2 YFSETQ. There are 14 residues in the CDR3. The CDR3 loop is CASSFAMLVETQYF. Here the CDR3 DNA reads TGCGCCAGCAGCTTTGCCATGCTAGTCGAGACCCAGTACTTC. Together with reference TRBV5-1 and TRBJ2-5, the CDR3 gives the full variable domain: KAGVTQTPRYLIKTRGQQVTLSCSPISGHRSVSWYQQTPGQGLQFLFEYFSETQRNKGNFPGRFSGRQFSNSRSEMNVSTLELGDSALYLCASSFAMLVETQYFGPGTRLLVL.

This rearrangement joins TRBV20-1 to TRBJ2-3, with a weak D call TRBD1 (5 bases). The CDR3 runs 16 residues. Trimming stripped 1 base from V and 2 bases from J, with 16 bases between. Germline V gene lookup returns CDR1 DFQATT and CDR2 SNEGSKA (reference sequence). CDR3 nucleotide sequence: TGCAGTGCTAGAGCATTGGACATCCTAAACACAGATACGCAGTATTTT. This encodes CSARALDILNTDTQYF.

This clonotype was seen only a few times. This chain links TRBV20-1 with TRBJ1-1, with TRBD1 identical over 9 bases. This CDR3 comprises 13 residues. From germline, CDR1 is DFQATT and CDR2 SNEGSKA (reference sequence). The ends lost 0 bases at V and 4 bases at J; junction bases unmatched: 0. The CDR3 spells CSARETGGTEAFF. In nucleotides, the CDR3 is TGCAGTGCTAGAGAGACAGGGGGCACTGAAGCTTTCTTT.

V usage is TRBV24-1 and J usage is TRBJ2-3, with 14 nucleotides matching TRBD2. The germline CDR1 and CDR2 sequences are KGHDR and SFDVKD. The CDR3 is 14 residues long. Losses at the gene ends were 4 bases for V and 11 bases for J; bases not matched to a gene: 4. The CDR3 spells CATSDRTSGGMQYF. As DNA, the CDR3 is TGTGCCACCAGTGACCGGACTAGCGGGGGGATGCAGTATTTT.

The rearrangement links TRBV5-1 to TRBJ1-1; 9 nucleotides align to TRBD1. With 3 bases clipped from V and 7 bases from J, the junction kept 7 bases outside the gene matches. The germline V gene encodes CDR1 SGHRS and CDR2 YFSETQ. The CDR3 spans 14 residues. The CDR3 nucleotides read TGCGCCAGCAGCTCCGGACAGGGGCTTGTTGAAGCTTTCTTT. It encodes CASSSGQGLVEAFF.